This T cell receptor (beta chain) was observed in a study of blood T cell repertoires in COVID-19. Germline V lookup: CDR1 SGDLS, CDR2 YYNGEE. Trimming cost V 9 bases and J 4 bases; bases outside gene matches: 8. CDR3 length: 13 amino acids. In the authors' workflow: Quantification of nucleated cells was approximated via reference gene primer amplification. The protocol was immunoSEQ multiplex PCR, while the TCRdb copy is restricted to in-frame clones and leaves out a portion. That table supplies the V and J calls and clone size; D and trimming were determined from the DNA. Of over 150,000 clones in the sample, under 80% were seen once.

Sample: peripheral blood. This receptor was obtained from a man aged 65-85 years with acute or convalescent COVID-19. V usage is TRBV9 and J usage is TRBJ2-3; 7 bases fit TRBD1. The CDR3 spells CATRQGPADTQYF. The CDR3 region has the DNA TGTGCCACCCGACAGGGACCGGCAGATACGCAGTATTTT.